Listed below are T cell receptor beta chains from one sample, sequenced in a study of cytomegalovirus exposure and HLA in healthy donors. TCRdb keeps only in-frame clones here, not all; method: immunoSEQ multiplex PCR. This sample has roughly 160,000 clones, with about 80% found just once. The sample comprised PBMCs. These receptors came from a man in his fifties in good health and CMV-seropositive. Both conserved end residues are part of each CDR3. The D gene is left open where the match is weak. Expanded clones get a size class; other rows say once, few or many, or leave the size out.

TGTGCCAGCAGCTTAACGGGGGTACCGGCTTTCTTT	CASSLTGVPAFF	-	-	TRBV7-2	TRBJ1-1
TGTGCCACCTCCCCCCAGGTCGACAATGACTACGAGCAGTACTTC	CATSPQVDNDYEQYF	-	-	TRBV15	TRBJ2-7
TGTGCCAGCGCCTGGGGGACAGGGGAGGAAAAACTGTTTTTT	CASAWGTGEEKLFF	TRBD1	few	TRBV5-6	TRBJ1-4
TGCGCCAGCAGCTTGGGCAGGGGGGGCACAGATACGCAGTATTTT	CASSLGRGGTDTQYF	-	-	TRBV5-1	TRBJ2-3
TGTGCCAGCAGCTTGGTAGTTCCCACCCCTCTTCTCAACTATGGCTACACCTTC	CASSLVVPTPLLNYGYTF	-	-	TRBV5-5	TRBJ1-2
TGTGCCAGTCTGGCCCGGGACAGGGGGAACACCGGGGAGCTGTTTTTT	CASLARDRGNTGELFF	TRBD1	-	TRBV19	TRBJ2-2
TGTGCCAGCAGCTTAGCGGGAGTCAATGAGCAGTTCTTC	CASSLAGVNEQFF	-	-	TRBV7-7	TRBJ2-1
TGTGCCAGCAGTCTCACAGGATACAATCAGCCCCAGCATTTT	CASSLTGYNQPQHF	-	-	TRBV6-1	TRBJ1-5
TGTGCCAGCAGTTTTGGAGGGTTGGATGAGCAGTTCTTC	CASSFGGLDEQFF	-	few	TRBV27	TRBJ2-1
TGTGCCAGCAGCAGAGGACAGTACAATCAGCCCCAGCATTTT	CASSRGQYNQPQHF	-	-	TRBV5-5	TRBJ1-5
TGTGCCAGCCGACCGGGGGGCGTAGGTTTGGGTCAGCCCCAGCATTTT	CASRPGGVGLGQPQHF	-	-	TRBV28	TRBJ1-5
TGTGCCAGCAGCTTTGTGGGACAGGAGAGTTCCGGGGAGCTGTTTTTT	CASSFVGQESSGELFF	TRBD1	-	TRBV5-8	TRBJ2-2
TGCGCCAGCAGCCAAGAAGATCAGGGGGTACGGGATGAGCAGTTCTTC	CASSQEDQGVRDEQFF	TRBD1	-	TRBV4-3	TRBJ2-1
TGTGCCAGCAGCCTGGGACAGGGGGCGGGCGAGCAGTACTTC	CASSLGQGAGEQYF	TRBD1	-	TRBV11-3	TRBJ2-7
TGTGCCAGCAGCCCCCTCACCCCGGGACAGGGTGAAAAACTGTTTTTT	CASSPLTPGQGEKLFF	TRBD1	once	TRBV7-2	TRBJ1-4
TGTGCCAGCAGCTCCGGGACTAGCGGGGCTAAAGATACGCAGTATTTT	CASSSGTSGAKDTQYF	TRBD2	once	TRBV5-4	TRBJ2-3
TGTGCCAGCGGTCTGGGGGGGTCTGGGGCCAACGTCCTGACTTTC	CASGLGGSGANVLTF	TRBD2	-	TRBV28	TRBJ2-6
TGTGCCAGCAGCTTAGCGTTGGGCATACTAGCCGTGAAGTTCTTC	CASSLALGILAVKFF	-	-	TRBV7-2	TRBJ2-1
TGTGCCGGCAGCCGTAGAACTAGCGGGGAAGAGACCCAGTACTTC	CAGSRRTSGEETQYF	TRBD2	-	TRBV5-5	TRBJ2-5
TGTTCCAGCAGCTCCTTTTCAGGTGGTGAAAAACTGTTTTTT	CSSSSFSGGEKLFF	-	few	TRBV7-9	TRBJ1-4
TGTGCCAGCAGCTTATTGGGACTAGCTAACACCGGGGAGCTGTTTTTT	CASSLLGLANTGELFF	TRBD2	-	TRBV7-6	TRBJ2-2
TGTGCCAGTAGTCCAACAGGGTATGAGACCCAGTACTTC	CASSPTGYETQYF	-	once	TRBV19	TRBJ2-5
TGTGCCAGTAGTAAGGCTGGGACAGGGCTATTTTATAACTATGGCTACACCTTC	CASSKAGTGLFYNYGYTF	TRBD1	-	TRBV19	TRBJ1-2
TGCAGCTCAGGTGTATACTACGAGCAGTACTTC	CSSGVYYEQYF	-	-	TRBV20-1	TRBJ2-7
TGTGCCAGCAGCAGAGGGACAGGGTCGGTGGAGACCCAGTACTTC	CASSRGTGSVETQYF	TRBD1	-	TRBV6-6	TRBJ2-5
TGTGTTAGTGGGGGGACAGGGGGCTACAATGAGCAGTTCTTC	CVSGGTGGYNEQFF	TRBD1	-	TRBV28	TRBJ2-1
TGTGCCAGCTCACAAGGGGGGGCTATGAACACTGAAGCTTTCTTT	CASSQGGAMNTEAFF	-	-	TRBV18	TRBJ1-1
TGTGCCAGCAGCTTTACGCAGGACAATCAGCCCCAGCATTTT	CASSFTQDNQPQHF	-	-	TRBV7-2	TRBJ1-5
TGTGCCAGCAGTGGTTATGACTTGCGGGGCGGCTCCTATAATTCACCCCTCCACTTT	CASSGYDLRGGSYNSPLHF	-	-	TRBV14	TRBJ1-6
TGTGCCAGCAGTGCGGGGTTGGAGACAGATACGCAGTATTTT	CASSAGLETDTQYF	-	-	TRBV6-5	TRBJ2-3
TGTGCCAGCAGTTTGGAGGGACTTAGGCCTGGCTACACCTTC	CASSLEGLRPGYTF	-	-	TRBV28	TRBJ1-2
TGCGCCAGCACCGCGACAGGGGACGAGACCCAGTACTTC	CASTATGDETQYF	TRBD1	-	TRBV5-1	TRBJ2-5
TGTGCCAGCACCTCCTTGGTGGCAGGGACTGAAGCTTTCTTT	CASTSLVAGTEAFF	-	-	TRBV6-5	TRBJ1-1
TGTGCCAGTTCTATACTAGCGGGGGCTGAGACCCAGTACTTC	CASSILAGAETQYF	TRBD2	-	TRBV19	TRBJ2-5
TGTGCCAGCAGTTCGGGGATCCTCCCTAATCAGCCCCAGCATTTT	CASSSGILPNQPQHF	-	-	TRBV6-5	TRBJ1-5
TGCGCCAGCACGATCGGACTAGCGGGGGGGACGTCAGAGACCCAGTACTTC	CASTIGLAGGTSETQYF	TRBD2	once	TRBV4-1	TRBJ2-5
TGTGCCAGTAGGGGACAGCTGAACACTGAAGCTTTCTTT	CASRGQLNTEAFF	TRBD1	-	TRBV19	TRBJ1-1
TGCGCCAGCAGCCAAGGGCCATTGAACACTGAAGCTTTCTTT	CASSQGPLNTEAFF	-	-	TRBV4-1	TRBJ1-1
TGTGCCAGCAGATCACAGGGGAACACTGAAGCTTTCTTT	CASRSQGNTEAFF	-	few	TRBV6-6	TRBJ1-1
TGTGCCAGCACCGACGACAGGGGAAATGCAACTAATGAAAAACTGTTTTTT	CASTDDRGNATNEKLFF	TRBD1	once	TRBV6-4	TRBJ1-4
TGCGCCAGCAGCTTGAACAGGGGCCTACCAACTAATGAAAAACTGTTTTTT	CASSLNRGLPTNEKLFF	TRBD1	-	TRBV5-1	TRBJ1-4
TGCGCCAGCAGCCCGGGACAAACCGGGGAGCTGTTTTTT	CASSPGQTGELFF	-	-	TRBV5-1	TRBJ2-2
TGTGCCAGCAGCTTCCGACAGGAGGACAACTATGGCTACACCTTC	CASSFRQEDNYGYTF	-	-	TRBV13	TRBJ1-2
TGCGCCAGCAGCCGGGACAGTGACAGATGGGAGACCCAGTACTTC	CASSRDSDRWETQYF	TRBD1	-	TRBV5-1	TRBJ2-5
TGTGCCAGCAGCGGTTCCATGAACACTGAAGCTTTCTTT	CASSGSMNTEAFF	-	-	TRBV2	TRBJ1-1
TGTGCCAGCAACCGGGACAGGGGCCCAGATACGCAGTATTTT	CASNRDRGPDTQYF	TRBD1	once	TRBV6-6	TRBJ2-3
TGTGCCAGCAGTGTAGAGGGGGCCACTAATTCACCCCTCCACTTT	CASSVEGATNSPLHF	TRBD1	-	TRBV2	TRBJ1-6
TGTGCCAGCTCAAGTACAGGGGTGAGGGGGGCCAACGTCCTGACTTTC	CASSSTGVRGANVLTF	TRBD1	-	TRBV18	TRBJ2-6